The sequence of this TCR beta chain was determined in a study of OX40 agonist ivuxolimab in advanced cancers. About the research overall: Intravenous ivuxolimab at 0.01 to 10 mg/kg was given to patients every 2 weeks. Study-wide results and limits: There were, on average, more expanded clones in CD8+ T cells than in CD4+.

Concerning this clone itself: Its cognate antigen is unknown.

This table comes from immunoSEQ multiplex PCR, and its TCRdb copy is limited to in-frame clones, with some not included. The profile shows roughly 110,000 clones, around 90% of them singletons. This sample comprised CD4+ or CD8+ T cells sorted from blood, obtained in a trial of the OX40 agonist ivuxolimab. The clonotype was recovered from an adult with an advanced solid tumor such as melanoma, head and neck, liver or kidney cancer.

CDR3 loop: CASRETGATNEKLFF. CDR3 sequence (DNA): TGCGCCAGCAGGGAAACAGGGGCCACTAATGAAAAACTGTTTTTT. The chain uses TRBV5-1 and TRBJ1-4, with 7 nucleotides matching TRBD1. Germline CDR1 is SGHRS and CDR2 is YFSETQ. Germline trimming cut 5 bases from V and 2 bases from J; bases unmatched to any gene: 6. The CDR3 is made up of 15 amino acids.